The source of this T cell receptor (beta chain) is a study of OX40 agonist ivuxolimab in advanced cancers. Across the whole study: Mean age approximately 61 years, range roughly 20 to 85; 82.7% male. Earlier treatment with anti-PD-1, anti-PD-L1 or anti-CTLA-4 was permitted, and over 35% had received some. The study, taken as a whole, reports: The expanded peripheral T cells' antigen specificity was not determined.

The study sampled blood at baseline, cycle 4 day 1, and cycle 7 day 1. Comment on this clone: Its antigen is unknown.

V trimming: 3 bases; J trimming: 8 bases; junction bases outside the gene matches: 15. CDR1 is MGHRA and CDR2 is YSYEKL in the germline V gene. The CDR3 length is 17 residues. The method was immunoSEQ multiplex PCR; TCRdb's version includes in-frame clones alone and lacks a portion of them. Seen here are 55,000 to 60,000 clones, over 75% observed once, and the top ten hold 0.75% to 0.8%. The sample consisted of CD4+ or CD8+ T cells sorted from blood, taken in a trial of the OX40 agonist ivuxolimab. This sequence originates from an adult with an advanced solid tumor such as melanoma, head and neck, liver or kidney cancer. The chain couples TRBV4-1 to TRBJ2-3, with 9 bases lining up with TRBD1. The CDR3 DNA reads TGCGCCAGCAGCCACCCCAGCCCGGGACAGGGCGCGGGTACGCAGTATTTT. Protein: CASSHPSPGQGAGTQYF.